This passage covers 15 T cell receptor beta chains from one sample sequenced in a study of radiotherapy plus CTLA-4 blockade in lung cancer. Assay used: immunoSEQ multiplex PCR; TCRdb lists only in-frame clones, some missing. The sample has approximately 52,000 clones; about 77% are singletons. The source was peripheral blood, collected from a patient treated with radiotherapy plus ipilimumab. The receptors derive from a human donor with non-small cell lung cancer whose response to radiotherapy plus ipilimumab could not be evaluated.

In nucleotides, the CDR3 is TGTGCCAGCAGTTACTCGAAGGGAGGCCTCACAGATACGCAGTATTTT. Translating it yields CASSYSKGGLTDTQYF. The V gene is TRBV6-6, the J gene TRBJ2-3; weak D call: TRBD2 (6 bases). V shed 0 bases and J shed 2 bases, with 12 bases lying between them. The length of the CDR3 is 16 residues. Germline V CDR1 and CDR2: MNHNY, SVGAGI (reference sequence).

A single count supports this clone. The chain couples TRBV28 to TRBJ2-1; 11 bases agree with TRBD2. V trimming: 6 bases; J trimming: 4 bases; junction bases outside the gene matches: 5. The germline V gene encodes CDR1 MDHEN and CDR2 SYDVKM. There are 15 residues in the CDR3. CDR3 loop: CASRAVAGGYNEQFF. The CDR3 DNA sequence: TGTGCCAGCAGAGCGGTAGCGGGAGGGTACAATGAGCAGTTCTTC.

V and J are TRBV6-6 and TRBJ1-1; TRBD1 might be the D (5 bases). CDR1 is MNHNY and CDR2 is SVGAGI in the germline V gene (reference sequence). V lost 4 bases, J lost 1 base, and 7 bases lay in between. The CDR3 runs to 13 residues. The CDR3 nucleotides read TGTGCCAGCAGTTCGACAGAGAACACTGAAGCTTTCTTT. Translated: CASSSTENTEAFF.

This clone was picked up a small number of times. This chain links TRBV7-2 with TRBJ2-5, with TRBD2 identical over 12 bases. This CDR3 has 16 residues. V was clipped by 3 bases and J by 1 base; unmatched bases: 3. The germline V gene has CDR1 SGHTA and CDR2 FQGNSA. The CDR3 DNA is TGTGCCAGCAGCTTGGCTAGCGGGGGGGCCCAAGAGACCCAGTACTTC. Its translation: CASSLASGGAQETQYF.

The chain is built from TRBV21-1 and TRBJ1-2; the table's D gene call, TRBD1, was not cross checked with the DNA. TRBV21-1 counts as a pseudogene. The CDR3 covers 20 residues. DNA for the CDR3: TGTGCCAGCAGCAAAGTTCCTACCTTGAACCGGGACAGGGAGCGCTATGGCTACACCTTC. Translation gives CASSKVPTLNRDRERYGYTF.

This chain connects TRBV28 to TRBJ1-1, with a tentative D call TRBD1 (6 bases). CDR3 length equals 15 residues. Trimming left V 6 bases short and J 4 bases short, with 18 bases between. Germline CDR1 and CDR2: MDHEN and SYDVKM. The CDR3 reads CASRQGGGYITEAFF. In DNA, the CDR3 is TGTGCCAGCAGACAAGGCGGGGGCTACATCACTGAAGCTTTCTTT.

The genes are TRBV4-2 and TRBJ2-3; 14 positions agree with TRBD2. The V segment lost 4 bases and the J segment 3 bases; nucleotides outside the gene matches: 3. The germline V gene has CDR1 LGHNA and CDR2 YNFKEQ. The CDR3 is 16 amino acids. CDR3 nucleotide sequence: TGTGCCAGCAGCCCGAGACTAGCGGGGGGGACAGATACGCAGTATTTT. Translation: CASSPRLAGGTDTQYF.

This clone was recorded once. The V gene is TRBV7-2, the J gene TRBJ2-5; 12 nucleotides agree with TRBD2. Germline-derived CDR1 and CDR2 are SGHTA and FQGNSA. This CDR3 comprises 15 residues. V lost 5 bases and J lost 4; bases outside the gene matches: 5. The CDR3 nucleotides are TGTGCCAGCAGCCCTCTAGCGGGGGGGCGAGAGACCCAGTACTTC. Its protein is CASSPLAGGRETQYF.

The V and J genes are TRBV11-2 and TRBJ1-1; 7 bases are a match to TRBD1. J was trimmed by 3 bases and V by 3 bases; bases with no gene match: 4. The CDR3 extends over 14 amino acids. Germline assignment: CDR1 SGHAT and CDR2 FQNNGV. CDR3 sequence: CASSFFQGDTEAFF. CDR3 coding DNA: TGTGCCAGCAGCTTTTTCCAGGGGGACACTGAAGCTTTCTTT. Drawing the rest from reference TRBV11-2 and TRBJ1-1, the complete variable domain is EAGVAQSPRYKIIEKRQSVAFWCNPISGHATLYWYQQILGQGPKLLIQFQNNGVVDDSQLPKDRFSAERLKGVDSTLKIQPAKLEDSAVYLCASSFFQGDTEAFFGQGTRLTVV.

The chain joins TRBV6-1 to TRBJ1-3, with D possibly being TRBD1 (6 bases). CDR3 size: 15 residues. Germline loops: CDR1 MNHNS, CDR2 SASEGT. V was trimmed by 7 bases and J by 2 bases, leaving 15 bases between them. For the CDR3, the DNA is TGTGCCAGCAAGGAGGACAGATACACTGGAAACACCATATATTTT. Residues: CASKEDRYTGNTIYF.

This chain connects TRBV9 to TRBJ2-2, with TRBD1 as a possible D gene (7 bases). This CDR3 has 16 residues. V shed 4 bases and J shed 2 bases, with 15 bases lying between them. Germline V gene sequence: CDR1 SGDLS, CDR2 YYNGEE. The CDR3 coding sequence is TGTGCCAGCAGCCCAAGGGGGGACAGAAACACCGGGGAGCTGTTTTTT. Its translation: CASSPRGDRNTGELFF.

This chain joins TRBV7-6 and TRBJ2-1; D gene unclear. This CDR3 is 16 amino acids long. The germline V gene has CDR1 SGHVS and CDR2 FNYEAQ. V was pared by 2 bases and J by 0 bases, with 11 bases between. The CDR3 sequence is CASSLSAPSSYNEQFF. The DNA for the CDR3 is TGTGCCAGCAGCTTATCCGCCCCGAGCTCCTACAATGAGCAGTTCTTC.

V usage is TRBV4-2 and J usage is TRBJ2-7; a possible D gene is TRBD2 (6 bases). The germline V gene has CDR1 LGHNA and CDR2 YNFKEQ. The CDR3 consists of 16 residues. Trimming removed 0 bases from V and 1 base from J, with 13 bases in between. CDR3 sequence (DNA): TGTGCCAGCAGCCAAGAGTCGGGGGAAAGGTCCTACGAGCAGTACTTC. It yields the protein CASSQESGERSYEQYF.

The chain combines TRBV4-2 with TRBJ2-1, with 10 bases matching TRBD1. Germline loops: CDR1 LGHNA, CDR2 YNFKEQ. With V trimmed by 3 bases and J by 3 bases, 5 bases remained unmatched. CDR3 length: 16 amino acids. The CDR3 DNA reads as TGTGCCAGCAGCCAGGACCGGGACAGGGGCTACAATGAGCAGTTCTTC. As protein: CASSQDRDRGYNEQFF.

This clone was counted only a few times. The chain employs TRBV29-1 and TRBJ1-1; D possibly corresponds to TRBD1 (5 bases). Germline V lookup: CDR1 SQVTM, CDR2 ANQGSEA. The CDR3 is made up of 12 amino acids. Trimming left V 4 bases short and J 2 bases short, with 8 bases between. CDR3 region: CSVVRANTEAFF. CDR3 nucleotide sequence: TGCAGCGTTGTCAGGGCCAACACTGAAGCTTTCTTT.